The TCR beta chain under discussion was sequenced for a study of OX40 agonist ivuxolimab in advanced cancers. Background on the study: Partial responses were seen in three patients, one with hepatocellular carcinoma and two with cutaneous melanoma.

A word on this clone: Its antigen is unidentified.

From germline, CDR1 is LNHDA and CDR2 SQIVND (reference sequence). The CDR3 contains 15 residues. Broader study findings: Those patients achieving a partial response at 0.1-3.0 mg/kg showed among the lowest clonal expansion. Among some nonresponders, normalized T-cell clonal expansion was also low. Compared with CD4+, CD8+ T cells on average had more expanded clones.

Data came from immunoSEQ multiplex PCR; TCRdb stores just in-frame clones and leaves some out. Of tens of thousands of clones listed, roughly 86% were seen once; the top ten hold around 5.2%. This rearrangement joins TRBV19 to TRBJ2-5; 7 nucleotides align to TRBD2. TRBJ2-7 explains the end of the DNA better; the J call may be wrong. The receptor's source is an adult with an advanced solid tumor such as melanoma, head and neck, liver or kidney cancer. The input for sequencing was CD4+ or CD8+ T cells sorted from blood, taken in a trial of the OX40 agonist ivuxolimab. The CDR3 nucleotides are TGTGCCAGTAGCCACCGGGGAGCGGGAACCTACGAGCAGTACTTC. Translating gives CASSHRGAGTYEQYF.